A single sample gave rise to the 12 T cell receptor beta chains below, sequenced in a study of T cells in narcolepsy. Sequenced by immunoSEQ multiplex PCR; TCRdb stores in-frame clones only, minus some. This table holds about 40,000 clones, approximately 88% found once. The sequencing sample was made of CD45RA- memory CD4+ T cells from PBMCs. These receptors came from a human donor with narcolepsy.

A single count supports this clone. The V gene is TRBV19, the J gene TRBJ1-5; unclear D gene. V lost 8 bases, J lost 1 base, and 12 bases lay in between. The CDR3 loop spans 14 amino acids. Germline V gives CDR1 LNHDA, CDR2 SQIVND (reference sequence). As DNA, the CDR3 is TGTGCCAGTGGAGTTGGTTTGAGCAATCAGCCCCAGCATTTT. This encodes CASGVGLSNQPQHF.

This clone was detected only once. This rearrangement joins TRBV30 to TRBJ2-6; D remains ambiguous. Trimming shortened V by 3 bases and J by 1 base, and 7 bases separated the two germline ends. There are 14 residues in the CDR3. Germline V CDR1 and CDR2: GTSNPN, SVGIG (reference sequence). The CDR3 protein is CAWSPGSGANVLTF. The CDR3 DNA is TGTGCCTGGAGCCCAGGTTCTGGGGCCAACGTCCTGACTTTC.

The genes are TRBV19 and TRBJ2-4; 10 bases are shared with TRBD2. The CDR3 is made up of 18 amino acids. The V gene end was trimmed by 3 bases and the J gene end by 4 bases; junction bases not matched to a gene: 12. CDR1 is LNHDA, CDR2 SQIVND, per germline (reference sequence). This CDR3 reads CASSIIERASGGKNIQYF. The CDR3 nucleotides are TGTGCCAGTAGTATCATCGAGAGGGCTAGCGGGGGAAAAAACATTCAGTACTTC.

The chain carries TRBV7-9 and TRBJ2-5; the D gene is possibly TRBD2 (6 bases). Near its end, the DNA agrees better with TRBJ2-7, so the J call may be wrong. CDR3 size: 12 residues. Per the germline V gene, CDR1 is SEHNR and CDR2 is FQNEAQ (reference sequence). The CDR3 is CASSRLGAEQYF. The CDR3 bases are TGTGCCAGCAGCCGACTAGGAGCCGAGCAGTACTTC.

CDR3 region: CASSIGNGQGATIYF. CDR3 nucleotides: TGTGCCAGTAGTATAGGTAACGGCCAGGGTGCCACCATATATTTT. The chain has TRBV19 and TRBJ1-3; D might be TRBD1 (5 bases). The CDR3 length is 15 residues. Germline CDR1 reads LNHDA; CDR2 reads SQIVND (reference sequence). V was trimmed by 1 base and J by 9 bases, leaving 16 bases between them. Complete variable domain (other parts from reference TRBV19 and TRBJ1-3): DGGITQSPKYLFRKEGQNVTLSCEQNLNHDAMYWYRQDPGQGLRLIYYSQIVNDFQKGDIAEGYSVSREKKESFPLTVTSAQKNPTAFYLCASSIGNGQGATIYFGEGSWLTVV.

The sample holds a few counts of this clone. This CDR3 reads CAIRGGKSLSSYNEQFF. CDR3 bases: TGTGCCATAAGAGGGGGCAAATCCCTGAGCTCCTACAATGAGCAGTTCTTC. This rearrangement joins TRBV2 to TRBJ2-1, with 7 positions matching TRBD1. This CDR3 has 17 amino acids. Losses at the gene ends were 10 bases for V and 0 bases for J; bases not matched to a gene: 15. Germline CDR1 is SNHLY and CDR2 is FYNNEI. Full variable domain (remainder filled in from reference TRBV2 and TRBJ2-1): EPEVTQTPSHQVTQMGQEVILRCVPISNHLYFYWYRQILGQKVEFLVSFYNNEISEKSEIFDDQFSVERPDGSNFTLKIRSTKLEDSAMYFCAIRGGKSLSSYNEQFFGPGTRLTVL.

The V and J genes are TRBV5-6 and TRBJ2-1; 14 positions agree with TRBD2. The CDR3 is 19 residues long. Germline CDR1 and CDR2: SGHDT and YYEEEE. The junction had 20 bases not matched to a gene; V was cut back by 6 bases and J by 9 bases. CDR3 nucleotide sequence: TGTGCCAGCATCCAGACAGGGGTGGGACTAGCGGGAGCAATAAGTGAGCAGTTCTTC. Its translation is CASIQTGVGLAGAISEQFF.

This rearrangement joins TRBV4-1 to TRBJ1-2; D remains ambiguous. CDR3 length: 15 residues. The V end was cut by 6 bases, the J end by 2 bases, with 16 bases between. CDR1 is MGHRA and CDR2 is YSYEKL in the germline V gene. The CDR3 sequence: CASRNPLRKNYGYTF. The DNA for the CDR3 is TGCGCCAGCAGGAACCCTCTCAGGAAGAACTATGGCTACACCTTC.

The chain employs TRBV2 and TRBJ1-1, with a weak D call TRBD1 (5 bases). V shed 8 bases and J shed 1 base, with 11 bases lying between them. The CDR3 spans 13 residues. Looked up from germline, CDR1 is SNHLY and CDR2 is FYNNEI. The CDR3 reads CASLGQGNTEAFF. In nucleotides, the CDR3 is TGTGCCAGCTTGGGCCAGGGGAACACTGAAGCTTTCTTT.

This clone was observed a single time. The chain carries TRBV30 and TRBJ1-2, with D possibly matching TRBD1 (5 bases). CDR1 is GTSNPN, CDR2 SVGIG, per germline (reference sequence). Trimming left V 4 bases short and J 4 bases short, with 10 bases between. The CDR3 extends over 12 amino acids. The chain's CDR3 is CAWTGYRYGYTF. The CDR3 region has the DNA TGTGCCTGGACAGGGTACCGCTATGGCTACACCTTC.

V gene TRBV1 combines with J gene TRBJ2-3; the table's D call, TRBD2, was not checked against the DNA. TRBV1 is termed a pseudogene. The CDR3 extends over 17 amino acids. This CDR3 is CTSYHSGIIKGTDTQYF. The CDR3 nucleotides read TGCACCAGCTACCATAGCGGGATTATCAAGGGCACAGATACGCAGTATTTT.

This sequence joins TRBV15 and TRBJ1-1, with D perhaps matching TRBD1 (6 bases). V gave up 0 bases and J gave up 9 bases, with 11 bases separating them. There are 13 residues in the CDR3. The V gene's germline CDR1 is LNHNV and CDR2 YYDKDF (reference sequence). CDR3 bases: TGTGCCACCAGCAGAGATAACAGGGAGAAAGCTTTCTTT. Translating gives CATSRDNREKAFF.